The present T cell receptor (beta chain) was sequenced within a study of cytomegalovirus exposure and HLA in healthy donors. Remarks on this clone: Antigen unknown.

In the PCR, 60 Vbeta and 13 Jbeta primers were used. This table comes from immunoSEQ multiplex PCR, and its TCRdb copy is limited to in-frame clones, with some not included. The sample records 250,000 to 350,000 clones, roughly 89% being singletons. Trimming removed 1 base at V and 3 bases at J, with 6 bases between. There are 13 residues in the CDR3. Per the germline V gene, CDR1 is SGHDN and CDR2 is FVKESK. Notes on the study in general: Exclusion applied to some V segments, including TRBV6-2 and TRBV6-3, as they were indistinguishable. Rare sequences made up most TCRs, while some public TCRs were found in many donors. The authors later found most CMV-associated TCR beta chains appeared HLA-restricted. Reports state that TCR beta sequences accurately predicted most subjects' HLA-A and HLA-B alleles.

The TCR comes from a man aged 35 to 55 in good health and CMV-seropositive. Sequencing used PBMCs. V gene TRBV14 combines with J gene TRBJ2-5; no clear D gene. The CDR3 nucleotides read TGTGCCAGCAGCCAAGTCGGTAAAGAGACCCAGTACTTC. Residues: CASSQVGKETQYF.